Presented here are 20 T cell receptor beta chains from one specimen sequenced in a study of T cell responses to AZD1222 COVID-19 vaccine. TCRdb's table, derived via immunoSEQ multiplex PCR, lists solely in-frame clones and lacks some. The sample holds approximately 110,000 clones, roughly 91% seen once. This specimen was peripheral blood, taken on day 0 of AZD1222 vaccination. These receptors were obtained from an adult in good health.

The chain couples TRBV29-1 to TRBJ1-4; D gene ambiguous. This CDR3 is 15 amino acids long. V was trimmed by 1 base and J by 5 bases, leaving 14 bases between them. CDR1 is SQVTM and CDR2 is ANQGSEA in the germline V gene. The CDR3 DNA reads TGCAGCGTTGAAGTGAACCGGGCTGGGAATGAAAAACTGTTTTTT. It specifies CSVEVNRAGNEKLFF.

The rearrangement links TRBV4-1 to TRBJ1-3, with D possibly TRBD1 on 5 matching bases. Trimming shortened V by 0 bases and J by 7 bases, and 7 bases separated the two germline ends. CDR1 is MGHRA and CDR2 is YSYEKL in the germline V gene. CDR3 size: 13 residues. The CDR3 here is CASSQDEGNTIYF. Here the CDR3 DNA reads TGCGCCAGCAGCCAAGACGAGGGGAACACCATATATTTT.

The rearrangement links TRBV6-5 to TRBJ2-6; the D gene is possibly TRBD2 (6 bases). CDR1 and CDR2 (germline): MNHEY, SVGAGI. The ends were cut back, 7 bases at V and 4 bases at J, with 11 bases in the middle. The CDR3 totals 14 residues. The CDR3 loop reads CASTGTGGANVLTF. Written as DNA, the CDR3 is TGTGCCAGCACAGGGACTGGGGGGGCCAACGTCCTGACTTTC.

The gene calls are TRBV6-1 and TRBJ1-2, with a possible D match to TRBD1 (6 bases). V was clipped by 2 bases and J by 6 bases, with 19 bases between them. Germline V gene sequence: CDR1 MNHNS, CDR2 SASEGT. CDR3 size: 16 residues. CDR3 nucleotide sequence: TGTGCCAGCAGTGAAATGTCAGGGGCTCTTATTAATGGCTACACCTTC. This codes for CASSEMSGALINGYTF.

The chain has TRBV18 and TRBJ1-5; 10 bases fit TRBD1. The V gene end was trimmed by 5 bases and the J gene end by 1 base; junction bases not matched to a gene: 5. The CDR3 spans 16 residues. Germline assignment: CDR1 KGHSH and CDR2 LQKENI. CDR3 amino acids: CASSEGQGGSNQPQHF. In DNA form, the CDR3 reads TGTGCCAGCTCAGAAGGACAGGGGGGGAGCAATCAGCCCCAGCATTTT.

This clone was counted a single time. V and J are TRBV25-1 and TRBJ1-1; no firm D call. The length of the CDR3 is 15 residues. In germline, CDR1 is MGHDK, CDR2 SYGVNS. V dropped 1 base and J dropped 1 base, with 10 bases sitting between them. The CDR3 region is CASSEFGGGNTEAFF. CDR3 nucleotides: TGTGCCAGCAGTGAATTCGGAGGAGGGAACACTGAAGCTTTCTTT. Together with reference TRBV25-1 and TRBJ1-1, the CDR3 gives the full variable domain: EADIYQTPRYLVIGTGKKITLECSQTMGHDKMYWYQQDPGMELHLIHYSYGVNSTEKGDLSSESTVSRIRTEHFPLTLESARPSHTSQYLCASSEFGGGNTEAFFGQGTRLTVV.

This chain connects TRBV7-8 to TRBJ1-1; D remains unclear. The germline V gene has CDR1 SGHVS and CDR2 FQNEAQ. V shed 1 base and J shed 0 bases, with 9 bases lying between them. The CDR3 runs to 15 residues. The CDR3 is CASSLDQRLNTEAFF. CDR3 DNA sequence: TGTGCCAGCAGCTTAGACCAGAGGTTGAACACTGAAGCTTTCTTT.

The V call is TRBV29-1, the J call TRBJ2-7; D not certain. The CDR3 is 12 amino acids. Germline V gene sequence: CDR1 SQVTM, CDR2 ANQGSEA. Trimming shortened V by 1 base and J by 4 bases, and 8 bases separated the two germline ends. The CDR3 DNA is TGCAGCGTTGAAGTTGGGGATTACGAGCAGTACTTC. This sequence encodes CSVEVGDYEQYF.

This clone appeared once. This chain connects TRBV7-9 to TRBJ2-7; a weak D match, TRBD2 (5 bases). The CDR3 has 14 residues. Trimming took off 3 bases at V and 5 bases at J, with 14 bases between the two ends. CDR1 and CDR2 from the germline V gene are SEHNR and FQNEAQ (reference sequence). The CDR3 bases are TGTGCCAGCAGCTTCCCGGGGATGGAGGACGAGCAGTACTTC. This codes for CASSFPGMEDEQYF.

The table lists this clone with a count of one. This chain links TRBV9 with TRBJ1-2, with 8 bases matching TRBD1. This CDR3 spans 15 amino acids. The V and J ends lost 3 bases and 2 bases, in that order; junction bases with no gene match: 6. The V gene's germline CDR1 is SGDLS and CDR2 YYNGEE. DNA of the CDR3: TGTGCCAGCAGCGGGACAGGGAGAGGGAACTATGGCTACACCTTC. It yields the protein CASSGTGRGNYGYTF.

A few counts support this clone. The DNA of the CDR3 is TGTGCCAGTAGTATGACAGGGGGGAATGGCTACACCTTC. Its protein product is CASSMTGGNGYTF. This chain joins TRBV19 and TRBJ1-2; TRBD1 agrees at 9 bases. This CDR3 contains 13 residues. CDR1 and CDR2 (germline): LNHDA, SQIVND (reference sequence). Trimming removed 3 bases from V and 6 bases from J; junction bases left unmatched: 2.

This chain joins TRBV11-3 and TRBJ1-1, with D unclear. The CDR3 is 13 amino acids. Germline values: CDR1 SGHNT, CDR2 YENEEA. Trimming stripped 3 bases from V and 1 base from J, with 6 bases between. The chain's CDR3 is CASSFSGNTEAFF. Written as DNA, the CDR3 is TGTGCCAGCAGCTTCTCCGGGAACACTGAAGCTTTCTTT.

V gene TRBV30 combines with J gene TRBJ2-3, with D unresolved. Trimming shortened V by 0 bases and J by 4 bases, and 20 bases separated the two germline ends. Per the germline V gene, CDR1 is GTSNPN and CDR2 is SVGIG (reference sequence). The CDR3 has 17 residues. This chain's CDR3 is CAWSVKSRPIRADTQYF. DNA of the CDR3: TGTGCCTGGAGTGTAAAATCACGTCCCATCCGGGCAGATACGCAGTATTTT.

The sample holds one count of this clone. The chain has TRBV6-5 and TRBJ2-5; TRBD2 matches at 7 bases. Trimming at V came to 4 bases and at J to 7 bases, leaving 12 bases not matched to a gene. Germline V lookup: CDR1 MNHEY, CDR2 SVGAGI. The CDR3 loop spans 15 amino acids. CDR3 residues: CASSLSSGPTRTQYF. The CDR3 nucleotides are TGTGCCAGCAGTTTGTCTAGCGGACCGACGCGGACCCAGTACTTC.

The chain carries TRBV2 and TRBJ2-3; D ambiguous. There are 10 residues in the CDR3. V lost 7 bases to trimming and J lost 6 bases, with 5 bases between them. The germline V gene encodes CDR1 SNHLY and CDR2 FYNNEI. DNA of the CDR3: TGTGCCAGCATTGCGGATACGCAGTATTTT. Translated, it gives CASIADTQYF.

CDR3 protein: CASSLSSSGPQETQYF. CDR3 DNA sequence: TGTGCCAGCAGCCTCTCCTCTAGCGGACCCCAAGAGACCCAGTACTTC. The V gene is TRBV11-2, the J gene TRBJ2-5; TRBD2 aligns across 7 bases. Germline V CDR1 and CDR2: SGHAT, FQNNGV. The CDR3 has 16 amino acids. The V gene end was trimmed by 5 bases and the J gene end by 1 base; junction bases not matched to a gene: 10.

This clone was seen once. The chain carries TRBV10-2 and TRBJ1-1; no clear D. CDR1 is WSHSY and CDR2 is SAAADI in the germline V gene. The CDR3 extends over 15 amino acids. V was cut by 3 bases and J by 0 bases, with 11 bases left in between. In nucleotides, the CDR3 is TGCGCCAGCAGTGATGTGGCCCTCTTGAACACTGAAGCTTTCTTT. Translating gives CASSDVALLNTEAFF.

The chain combines TRBV27 with TRBJ2-3, with D perhaps TRBD2 (7 bases). Looked up from germline, CDR1 is MNHEY and CDR2 is SMNVEV (reference sequence). Trimming removed 3 bases at V and 1 base at J, with 14 bases between. The length of the CDR3 is 16 residues. The CDR3 spells CASSLSRGAGTDTQYF. The CDR3 nucleotides are TGTGCCAGCAGTTTGAGTCGGGGGGCAGGCACAGATACGCAGTATTTT.

CDR3 coding DNA: TGTGCCAGCAAGAGCACCGGGGAGCTGTTTTTT. Translation: CASKSTGELFF. The chain couples TRBV2 to TRBJ2-2; no clear D. The ends were cut back, 7 bases at V and 4 bases at J, with 4 bases in the middle. This CDR3 spans 11 amino acids. The germline V gene has CDR1 SNHLY and CDR2 FYNNEI.

For this clone: An end of the junction does not agree with germline; a read error may underlie this. The J gene is TRBJ2-3, the V gene TRBV7-9; no clear D gene. Germline loops: CDR1 SEHNR, CDR2 FQNEAQ (reference sequence). This CDR3 is 13 amino acids long. The CDR3 bases are TGTGCCAGCAGCTTATTCAGCACGGATACGCAGTATTTT. Its protein is CASSLFSTDTQYF.